This TCR beta chain was captured by sequencing in a study of T cell repertoires in cytomegalovirus infection. Concerning this clonotype itself: Antigen unknown.

TCRdb reprocessed the reads via MiXCR and lists one record per CDR3 protein. The data contain some 200,000 distinct CDR3 sequences, roughly two fifths of them seen just once; the ten biggest clones take up approximately 59%. Trimming shortened V by 5 bases and J by 5 bases, and 12 bases separated the two germline ends. Germline V CDR1 and CDR2: SGHTA, FQGTGA. The CDR3 is 14 residues long. The clonotype originates from a human donor in good health (CMV status not recorded). Some clones in this sample may be carry-over from other donors' samples. The chain has TRBV7-3 and TRBJ2-2; D perhaps matches TRBD2 (5 bases). Sequenced here: CD8+ T cells from cultured PBMCs, sampled from culture after CMV antigen stimulation. CDR3 residues: CASSQATGTGELFF. The CDR3 nucleotides are TGTGCCAGCAGCCAAGCCACGGGGACCGGGGAGCTGTTTTTT. The whole variable domain, remainder taken from reference TRBV7-3 and TRBJ2-2, is GAGVSQTPSNKVTEKGKYVELRCDPISGHTALYWYRQSLGQGPEFLIYFQGTGAADDSGLPNDRFFAVRPEGSVSTLKIQRTERGDSAVYLCASSQATGTGELFFGEGSRLTVL.